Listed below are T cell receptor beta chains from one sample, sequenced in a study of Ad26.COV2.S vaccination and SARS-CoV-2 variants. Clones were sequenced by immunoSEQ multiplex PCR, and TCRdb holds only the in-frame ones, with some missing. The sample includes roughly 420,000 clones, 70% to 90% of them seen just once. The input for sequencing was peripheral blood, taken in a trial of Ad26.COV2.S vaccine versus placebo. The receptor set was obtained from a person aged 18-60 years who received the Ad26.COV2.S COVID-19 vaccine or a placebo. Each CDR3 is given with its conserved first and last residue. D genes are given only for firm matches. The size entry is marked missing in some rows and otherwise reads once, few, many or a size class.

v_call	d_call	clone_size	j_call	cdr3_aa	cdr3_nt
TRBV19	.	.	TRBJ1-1	CASITENTEAFF	TGTGCCAGCATAACAGAGAACACTGAAGCTTTCTTT
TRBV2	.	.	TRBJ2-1	CASSEPNNEQFF	TGTGCCAGCAGTGAACCCAACAATGAGCAGTTCTTC
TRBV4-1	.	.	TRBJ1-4	CASSQVGRPNEKLFF	TGCGCCAGCAGCCAAGTGGGCCGGCCTAATGAAAAACTGTTTTTT
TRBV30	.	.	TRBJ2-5	CAWSVLETQYF	TGTGCCTGGAGTGTACTGGAGACCCAGTACTTC
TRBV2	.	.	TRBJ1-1	CASSGTSNTEAFF	TGTGCCAGCAGCGGGACCTCGAACACTGAAGCTTTCTTT
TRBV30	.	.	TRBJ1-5	CAWSVGGDQPQHF	TGTGCCTGGAGTGTAGGAGGGGACCAGCCCCAGCATTTT
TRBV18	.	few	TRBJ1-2	CASSTEGQSGYGYTF	TGTGCCAGCTCAACCGAGGGGCAATCGGGCTATGGCTACACCTTC
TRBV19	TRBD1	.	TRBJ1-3	CASRTGSSGNTIYF	TGTGCCAGTCGGACAGGGAGCTCTGGAAACACCATATATTTT
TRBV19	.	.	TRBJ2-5	CASGLWAETQYF	TGTGCCAGCGGACTGTGGGCAGAGACCCAGTACTTC
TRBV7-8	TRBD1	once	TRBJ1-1	CASSPGQGNMNTEAFF	TGTGCCAGCAGCCCCGGACAGGGGAACATGAACACTGAAGCTTTCTTT
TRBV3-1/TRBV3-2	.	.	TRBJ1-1	CASSQDRTGSEAFF	TGTGCCAGCAGCCAAGATCGTACAGGGAGTGAAGCTTTCTTT
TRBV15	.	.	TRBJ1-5	CATSRAPFGGGGNQPQHF	TGTGCCACCAGCAGAGCCCCATTTGGAGGAGGGGGCAATCAGCCCCAGCATTTT
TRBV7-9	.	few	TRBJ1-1	CASSGQLNTEAFF	TGTGCCAGCAGCGGACAGTTGAACACTGAAGCTTTCTTT
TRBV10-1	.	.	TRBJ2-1	CASNTDWGSYNEQFF	TGCGCCAGCAACACGGACTGGGGCTCCTACAATGAGCAGTTCTTC
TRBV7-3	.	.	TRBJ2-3	CASSLYGTNTDTQYF	TGTGCCAGCAGCTTATATGGGACAAACACAGATACGCAGTATTTT